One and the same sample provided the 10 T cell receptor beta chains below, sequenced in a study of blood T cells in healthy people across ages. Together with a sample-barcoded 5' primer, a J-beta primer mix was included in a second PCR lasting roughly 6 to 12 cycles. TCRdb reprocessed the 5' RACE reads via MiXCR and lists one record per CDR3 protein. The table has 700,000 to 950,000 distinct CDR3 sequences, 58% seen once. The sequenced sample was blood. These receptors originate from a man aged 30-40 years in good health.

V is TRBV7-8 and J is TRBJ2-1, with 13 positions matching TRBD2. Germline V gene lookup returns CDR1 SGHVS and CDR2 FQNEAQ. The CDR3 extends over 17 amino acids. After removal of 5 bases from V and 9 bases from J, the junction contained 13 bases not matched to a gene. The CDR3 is CASSPAPGTSGISEQFF. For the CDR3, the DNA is TGTGCCAGCAGCCCCGCGCCCGGGACTAGCGGGATATCTGAGCAGTTCTTC.

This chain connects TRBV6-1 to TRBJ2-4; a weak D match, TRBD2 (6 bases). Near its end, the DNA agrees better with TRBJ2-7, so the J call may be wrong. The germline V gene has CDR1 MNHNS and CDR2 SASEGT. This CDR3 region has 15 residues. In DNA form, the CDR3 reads TGTGCCAGCAGTCCCCTAGCGAGCATGGAATACGAGCAGTACTTC. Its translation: CASSPLASMEYEQYF.

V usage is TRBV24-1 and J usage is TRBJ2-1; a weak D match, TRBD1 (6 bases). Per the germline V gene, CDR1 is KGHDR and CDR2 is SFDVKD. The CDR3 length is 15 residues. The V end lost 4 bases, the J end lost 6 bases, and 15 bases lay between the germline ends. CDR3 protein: CATSDTGQSINEQFF. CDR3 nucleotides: TGTGCCACCAGTGACACGGGACAATCTATCAATGAGCAGTTCTTC.

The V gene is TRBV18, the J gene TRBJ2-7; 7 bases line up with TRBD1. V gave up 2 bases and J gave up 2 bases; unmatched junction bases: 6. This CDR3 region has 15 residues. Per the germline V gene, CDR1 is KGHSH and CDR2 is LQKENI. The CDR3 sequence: CASSPGSGQTYEQYF. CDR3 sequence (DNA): TGTGCCAGCTCACCAGGATCGGGACAGACCTACGAGCAGTACTTC.

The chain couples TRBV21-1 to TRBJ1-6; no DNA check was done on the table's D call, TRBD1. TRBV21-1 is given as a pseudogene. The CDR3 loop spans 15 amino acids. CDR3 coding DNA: TGTGCTAGCAGCATACAGGGGGCTAATAATTCACCCCTCCACTTT. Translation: CASSIQGANNSPLHF.

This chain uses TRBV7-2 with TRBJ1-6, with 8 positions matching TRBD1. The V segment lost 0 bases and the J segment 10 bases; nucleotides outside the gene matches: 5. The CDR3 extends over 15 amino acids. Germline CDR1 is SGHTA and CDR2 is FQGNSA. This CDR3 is CASSLAGQGRSPLHF. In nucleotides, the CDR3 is TGTGCCAGCAGCTTAGCCGGACAGGGTCGGTCACCCCTCCACTTT.

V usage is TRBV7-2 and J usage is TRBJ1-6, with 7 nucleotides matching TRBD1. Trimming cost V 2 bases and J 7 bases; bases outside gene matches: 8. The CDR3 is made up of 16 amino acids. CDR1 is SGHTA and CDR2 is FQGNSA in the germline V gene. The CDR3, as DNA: TGTGCCAGCAGCTTAAATTGGGGGACAGCAAATTCACCCCTCCACTTT. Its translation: CASSLNWGTANSPLHF.

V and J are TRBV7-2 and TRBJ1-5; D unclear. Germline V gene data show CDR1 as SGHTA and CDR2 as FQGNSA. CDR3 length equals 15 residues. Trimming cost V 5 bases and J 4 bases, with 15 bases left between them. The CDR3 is CASSPEDGRNQPQHF. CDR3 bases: TGTGCCAGCAGCCCCGAGGACGGGAGAAATCAGCCCCAGCATTTT.

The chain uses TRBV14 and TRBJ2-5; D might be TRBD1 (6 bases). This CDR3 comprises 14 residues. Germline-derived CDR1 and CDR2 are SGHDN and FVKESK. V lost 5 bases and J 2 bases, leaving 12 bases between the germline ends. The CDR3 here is CASSFGQKQETQYF. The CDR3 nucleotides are TGTGCCAGCAGCTTCGGACAGAAGCAAGAGACCCAGTACTTC.

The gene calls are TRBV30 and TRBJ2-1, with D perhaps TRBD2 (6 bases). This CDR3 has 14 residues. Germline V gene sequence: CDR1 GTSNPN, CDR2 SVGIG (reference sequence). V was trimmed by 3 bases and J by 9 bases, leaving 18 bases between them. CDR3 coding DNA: TGTGCCTGGAGGCCGGGACTCCTAAAAATTGAGCAGTTCTTC. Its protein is CAWRPGLLKIEQFF.